This passage covers 15 T cell receptor beta chains from one sample sequenced in a study of cytomegalovirus exposure and HLA in healthy donors. The table came from immunoSEQ multiplex PCR; TCRdb's copy has only in-frame clones and leaves some out. The sample carries about 160,000 clones, approximately 81% recorded once. The material sequenced was PBMCs. These receptors came from a man aged 30-40 years in good health and CMV-seropositive.

The chain recombines TRBV6-5 with TRBJ2-3; 10 nucleotides match TRBD2. V lost 6 bases and J lost 4; bases outside the gene matches: 4. The CDR3 is 14 amino acids. Germline CDR1 reads MNHEY; CDR2 reads SVGAGI. The CDR3 DNA follows: TGTGCCAGCAGATCAGGACTAGCGGCAGATACGCAGTATTTT. It is translated as CASRSGLAADTQYF.

The genes are TRBV4-1 and TRBJ2-7; D might be TRBD2 (6 bases). Trimming pared 0 bases from V and 2 bases from J, leaving 8 bases between. Germline-derived CDR1 and CDR2 are MGHRA and YSYEKL. CDR3 size: 14 residues. CDR3 protein: CASSQDGGAYEQYF. The CDR3 nucleotides are TGCGCCAGCAGCCAAGATGGCGGGGCCTACGAGCAGTACTTC.

The chain has TRBV28 and TRBJ2-1; D perhaps matches TRBD1 (7 bases). This CDR3 is built from 15 residues. Germline V lookup: CDR1 MDHEN, CDR2 SYDVKM. Between the trimmed V and J ends, which lost 7 bases and 7 bases, there was a span of 20 bases. CDR3 coding DNA: TGTGCCAGCACCAAGGCAGGGGGGCTTATAAATGAGCAGTTCTTC. Protein: CASTKAGGLINEQFF.

This clone was seen a single time. The chain recombines TRBV28 with TRBJ1-1; TRBD1 matches at 8 bases. CDR3 length: 14 residues. The J segment lost 7 bases and the V segment lost 7 bases, leaving 11 bases of the junction unmatched. The V gene's germline CDR1 is MDHEN and CDR2 SYDVKM. The CDR3 region is CASIPPGQGGEAFF. The DNA for the CDR3 is TGTGCCAGCATCCCTCCTGGACAGGGTGGTGAAGCTTTCTTT.

The V call is TRBV6-5, the J call TRBJ1-1, with D uncertain. The CDR3 has 14 residues. Germline CDR1 reads MNHEY; CDR2 reads SVGAGI. Trimming cost V 7 bases and J 4 bases, with 16 bases left between them. As DNA, the CDR3 is TGTGCCAGCACTCCGGGGTCGGGAGGCACTGAAGCTTTCTTT. It encodes CASTPGSGGTEAFF.

The V call is TRBV2, the J call TRBJ2-7; 8 positions agree with TRBD1. With V trimmed by 2 bases and J by 5 bases, 8 bases remained unmatched. Germline V gene data show CDR1 as SNHLY and CDR2 as FYNNEI. CDR3 length: 15 residues. DNA of the CDR3: TGTGCCAGCAGTGAAATTGGTCCAGGGGGCCACGAGCAGTACTTC. Translating it yields CASSEIGPGGHEQYF.

This sequence joins TRBV29-1 and TRBJ1-1; D not certain. The CDR3 has 13 residues. Looked up from germline, CDR1 is SQVTM and CDR2 is ANQGSEA. Trimming cost V 5 bases and J 1 base, with 11 bases left between them. The CDR3 sequence is CSVLSATNTEAFF. For the CDR3, the DNA is TGCAGCGTTTTGTCAGCGACGAACACTGAAGCTTTCTTT.

The rearrangement links TRBV4-1 to TRBJ2-7; D is perhaps TRBD2 (5 bases). The V gene's germline CDR1 is MGHRA and CDR2 YSYEKL. V was clipped by 1 base and J by 4 bases, with 11 bases between them. CDR3 size: 14 residues. CDR3 amino acids: CASSQGAGDYEQYF. In DNA, the CDR3 is TGCGCCAGCAGCCAAGGTGCCGGGGATTACGAGCAGTACTTC.

V is TRBV7-8 and J is TRBJ2-1; 9 nucleotides match TRBD2. In germline, CDR1 is SGHVS, CDR2 FQNEAQ. The CDR3 runs to 16 residues. The V segment lost 1 base and the J segment 2 bases; nucleotides outside the gene matches: 3. The CDR3 here is CASSLVGGGAYNEQFF. Here the CDR3 DNA reads TGTGCCAGCAGCTTAGTGGGCGGGGGGGCCTACAATGAGCAGTTCTTC.

The chain employs TRBV9 and TRBJ2-4; no clear D gene. Between the trimmed V and J ends, which lost 0 bases and 5 bases, there was a span of 9 bases. From germline, CDR1 is SGDLS and CDR2 YYNGEE. The CDR3 covers 14 residues. CDR3 coding DNA: TGTGCCAGCAGCGTAGAGCCCCTTGAAAACATTCAGTACTTC. Protein: CASSVEPLENIQYF.

This chain links TRBV6-5 with TRBJ2-1; D is unresolved. CDR3 length: 11 residues. With 6 bases removed from V and 8 bases from J, the gap between germline ends came to 8 bases. In germline, CDR1 is MNHEY, CDR2 SVGAGI. As DNA, the CDR3 is TGTGCCAGCAGGGAGTACGATGAGCAGTTCTTC. Protein product: CASREYDEQFF.

The V call is TRBV6-5, the J call TRBJ1-6; 7 positions match TRBD1. This CDR3 contains 15 residues. CDR1 is MNHEY, CDR2 SVGAGI, per germline. After removal of 6 bases from V and 4 bases from J, the junction contained 6 bases not matched to a gene. The CDR3 region has the DNA TGTGCCAGCAGGTCTACAGGGGATTATAATTCACCCCTCCACTTT. Protein product: CASRSTGDYNSPLHF.

The V and J genes are TRBV9 and TRBJ2-2; 8 nucleotides line up with TRBD1. J lost 5 bases, V lost 4 bases, and 7 bases had no gene match. This CDR3 is built from 15 residues. Germline CDR1 and CDR2: SGDLS and YYNGEE. The CDR3 spells CASSSPGQGTGELFF. Written as DNA, the CDR3 is TGTGCCAGCAGCTCCCCCGGACAGGGAACCGGGGAGCTGTTTTTT.

V usage is TRBV9 and J usage is TRBJ1-2; D not resolved. This CDR3 spans 14 amino acids. In germline, CDR1 is SGDLS, CDR2 YYNGEE. V lost 4 bases and J 2 bases, leaving 12 bases between the germline ends. The DNA for the CDR3 is TGTGCCAGCAGCCCCCGCTGGCTCAACTATGGCTACACCTTC. Translated, it gives CASSPRWLNYGYTF.

The chain uses TRBV9 and TRBJ2-7, with 8 bases matching TRBD1. The J segment lost 7 bases and the V segment lost 3 bases, leaving 6 bases of the junction unmatched. The CDR3 covers 13 residues. Germline V gene lookup returns CDR1 SGDLS and CDR2 YYNGEE. In DNA form, the CDR3 reads TGTGCCAGCAGCGAGGGGACAGGTCCGGAGCAGTACTTC. It codes for CASSEGTGPEQYF.